The source of this T cell receptor (beta chain) is a study of shared clonotypes between healthy human individuals. Overall study results and limits: Among donors, the sharing of clonotypes was expected to be influenced by sequencing depth.

The study separated CD4+ cells into CD45RA+ naive and CD45RA-negative memory subsets. There are many counts of this clone. Its cognate antigen is unknown. Genomic DNA (from each subset) was split evenly across several immunoSEQ plates. Sequencing used immunoSEQ multiplex PCR; TCRdb keeps in-frame clones, though not all of them. This sample has around 1,100,000 clones, with approximately 75% found just once. The origin of this receptor is a man younger than 35 in good health. Some clones in this sample may be carry-over from other donors' samples. The specimen was memory CD4+ T cells from PBMCs. Subset meaning: CD45RA-negative fraction.

Here the CDR3 DNA reads TGCGCCAGCAGCTTGGTCGCGACCGGGACTAGCGGGAACTACGAGCAGTACTTC. This sequence encodes CASSLVATGTSGNYEQYF. The V call is TRBV5-1, the J call TRBJ2-7, with 13 bases that match TRBD2. Germline V gene lookup returns CDR1 SGHRS and CDR2 YFSETQ. This CDR3 has 18 amino acids. The V segment lost 0 bases and the J segment 3 bases; nucleotides outside the gene matches: 9. The entire variable domain, with the rest obtained from reference TRBV5-1 and TRBJ2-7, is as follows: KAGVTQTPRYLIKTRGQQVTLSCSPISGHRSVSWYQQTPGQGLQFLFEYFSETQRNKGNFPGRFSGRQFSNSRSEMNVSTLELGDSALYLCASSLVATGTSGNYEQYFGPGTRLTVT.